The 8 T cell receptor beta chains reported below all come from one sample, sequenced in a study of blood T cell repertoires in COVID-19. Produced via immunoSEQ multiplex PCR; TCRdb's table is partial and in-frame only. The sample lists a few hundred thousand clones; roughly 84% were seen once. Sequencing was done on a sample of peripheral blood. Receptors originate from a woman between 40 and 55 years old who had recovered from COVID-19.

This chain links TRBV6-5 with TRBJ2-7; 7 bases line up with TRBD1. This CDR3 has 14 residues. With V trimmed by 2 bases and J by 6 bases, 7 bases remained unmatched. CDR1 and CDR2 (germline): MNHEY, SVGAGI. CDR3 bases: TGTGCCAGCAGTTACGAGCCCGGGACAGCCGAGCAGTACTTC. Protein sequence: CASSYEPGTAEQYF.

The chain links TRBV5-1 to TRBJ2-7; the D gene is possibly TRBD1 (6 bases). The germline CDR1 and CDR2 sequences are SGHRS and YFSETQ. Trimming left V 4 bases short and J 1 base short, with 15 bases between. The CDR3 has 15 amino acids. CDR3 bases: TGCGCCAGCAGCGTATCACAGGGTCGTTCCTACGAGCAGTACTTC. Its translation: CASSVSQGRSYEQYF. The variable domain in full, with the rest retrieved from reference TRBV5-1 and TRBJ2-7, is KAGVTQTPRYLIKTRGQQVTLSCSPISGHRSVSWYQQTPGQGLQFLFEYFSETQRNKGNFPGRFSGRQFSNSRSEMNVSTLELGDSALYLCASSVSQGRSYEQYFGPGTRLTVT.

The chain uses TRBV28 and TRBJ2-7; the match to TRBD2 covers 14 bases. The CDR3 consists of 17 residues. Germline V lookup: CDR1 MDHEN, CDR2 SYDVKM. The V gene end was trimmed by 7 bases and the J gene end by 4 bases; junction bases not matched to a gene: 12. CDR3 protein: CASIPGLAGVQIYEQYF. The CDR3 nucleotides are TGTGCCAGCATTCCGGGACTAGCGGGGGTGCAGATATACGAGCAGTACTTC.

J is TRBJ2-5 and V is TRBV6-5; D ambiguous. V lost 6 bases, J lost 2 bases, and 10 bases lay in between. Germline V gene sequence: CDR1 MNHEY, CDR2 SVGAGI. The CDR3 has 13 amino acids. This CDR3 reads CASSVRLQETQYF. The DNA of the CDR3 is TGTGCCAGCAGCGTCAGGCTTCAAGAGACCCAGTACTTC.

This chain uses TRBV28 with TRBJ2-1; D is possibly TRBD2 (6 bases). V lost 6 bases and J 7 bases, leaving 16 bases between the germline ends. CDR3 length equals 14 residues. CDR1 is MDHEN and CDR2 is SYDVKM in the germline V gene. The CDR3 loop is CASSLPAGRNEQFF. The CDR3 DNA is TGTGCCAGCAGCCTACCTGCAGGGAGGAATGAGCAGTTCTTC.

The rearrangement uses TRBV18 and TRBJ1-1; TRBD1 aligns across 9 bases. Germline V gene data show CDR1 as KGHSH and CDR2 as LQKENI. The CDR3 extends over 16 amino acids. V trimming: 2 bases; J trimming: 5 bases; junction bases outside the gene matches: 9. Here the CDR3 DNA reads TGTGCCAGCTCACCATCCGACAGGGGGAGTGGGACTGAAGCTTTCTTT. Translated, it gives CASSPSDRGSGTEAFF.

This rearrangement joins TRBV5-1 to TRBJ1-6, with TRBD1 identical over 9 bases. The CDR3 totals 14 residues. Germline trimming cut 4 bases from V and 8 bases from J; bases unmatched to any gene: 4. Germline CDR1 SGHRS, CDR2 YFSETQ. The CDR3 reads CASSPGQGDSPLHF. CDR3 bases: TGCGCCAGCAGCCCGGGACAGGGAGATTCACCCCTCCACTTT.

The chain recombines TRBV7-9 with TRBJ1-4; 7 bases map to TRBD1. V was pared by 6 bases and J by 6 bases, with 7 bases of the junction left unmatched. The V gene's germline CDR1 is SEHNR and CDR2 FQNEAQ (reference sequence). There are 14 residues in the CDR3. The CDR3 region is CASRAGTVDEKLFF. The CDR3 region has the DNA TGTGCCAGCAGGGCCGGGACAGTGGATGAAAAACTGTTTTTT.